Each of the 25 T cell receptor beta chains below was sequenced from the same sample in a study of T cell responses to AZD1222 COVID-19 vaccine (dated by TCRdb to the early 2020s). Reading the label with the study, this specimen's time point is: baseline before first vaccination. Library preparation was by the immunoSEQ multiplex PCR assay. The table was pulled from immuneACCESS by TCRdb, which kept in-frame rearrangements only. Such tables lose some clones; where checked, under half of the loss comes from unresolved V genes, and the rest has no known cause. In this sample the table shows 95,000 to 150,000 clones, 92% of which occur a single time. The ten largest make up over 1.5% of the sample. The sample here was peripheral blood, taken on day 0 of AZD1222 vaccination. These receptors were collected from an adult in good health.

J is TRBJ2-7 and V is TRBV3-1 (or the pseudogene TRBV3-2); D gene ambiguous. From germline, CDR1 is LGHDT and CDR2 YNNKEL (reference sequence). V lost 6 bases to trimming and J lost 2 bases, with 11 bases between them. The CDR3 length is 13 residues. The CDR3 loop reads CASSQLGTYEQYF. The CDR3 nucleotides are TGTGCCAGCAGTCAACTGGGGACCTACGAGCAGTACTTC.

This clone has only one observation. V gene TRBV18 combines with J gene TRBJ1-2; D call uncertain. The germline V gene has CDR1 KGHSH and CDR2 LQKENI. Trimming pared 8 bases from V and 5 bases from J, leaving 12 bases between. This CDR3 is 12 amino acids long. The DNA for the CDR3 is TGTGCCAGCCTCACCGAAGGTTATGGCTACACCTTC. It codes for CASLTEGYGYTF. The full variable domain, completed using reference TRBV18 and TRBJ1-2, is NAGVMQNPRHLVRRRGQEARLRCSPMKGHSHVYWYRQLPEEGLKFMVYLQKENIIDESGMPKERFSAEFPKEGPSILRIQQVVRGDSAAYFCASLTEGYGYTFGSGTRLTVV.

V usage is TRBV5-1 and J usage is TRBJ2-1, with TRBD1 matching over 9 bases. The germline CDR1 and CDR2 sequences are SGHRS and YFSETQ. There are 16 residues in the CDR3. V dropped 2 bases and J dropped 1; count of bases not matched to a gene: 4. The CDR3 DNA reads TGCGCCAGCAGCTTCGAGGGACAGGGTTCCTACAATGAGCAGTTCTTC. This sequence encodes CASSFEGQGSYNEQFF.

This chain joins TRBV5-1 and TRBJ2-1; perhaps TRBD2 as D (5 bases). The CDR3 has 15 amino acids. Trimming took 0 bases from V and 0 from J, leaving 7 bases between them. The germline CDR1 and CDR2 sequences are SGHRS and YFSETQ. CDR3 coding DNA: TGCGCCAGCAGCTTGGCGGAGGTCTCCTACAATGAGCAGTTCTTC. This gives the protein CASSLAEVSYNEQFF.

This chain joins TRBV7-6 and TRBJ1-3; D gene uncertain. This CDR3 is built from 16 residues. Germline V gene lookup returns CDR1 SGHVS and CDR2 FNYEAQ. The germline V and J ends were trimmed by 1 base and 0 bases, with 10 bases remaining between them. CDR3 in amino acids: CASSLDSPFSGNTIYF. DNA of the CDR3: TGTGCCAGCAGCTTAGATTCCCCCTTCTCTGGAAACACCATATATTTT.

The genes are TRBV7-8 and TRBJ1-5; D not certain. The germline V gene encodes CDR1 SGHVS and CDR2 FQNEAQ. Trimming stripped 5 bases from V and 0 bases from J, with 11 bases between. The CDR3 is 15 amino acids. The CDR3 sequence is CASSAQTHSNQPQHF. CDR3 coding DNA: TGTGCCAGCAGCGCGCAGACACATAGCAATCAGCCCCAGCATTTT.

The chain joins TRBV10-2 to TRBJ1-4, with no clear D. Per germline, CDR1 WSHSY and CDR2 SAAADI. Trimming pared 5 bases from V and 8 bases from J, leaving 9 bases between. The CDR3 extends over 12 amino acids. CDR3 loop: CASSRTEEKLFF. The CDR3 nucleotides are TGCGCCAGCAGTCGGACCGAGGAAAAACTGTTTTTT.

The rearrangement links TRBV5-6 to TRBJ1-5; no firm D call. CDR3 length equals 18 residues. Germline V gene sequence: CDR1 SGHDT, CDR2 YYEEEE. Trimming removed 1 base from V and 1 base from J, with 18 bases in between. CDR3 sequence reads: CASSLSWGGIWSNQPQHF. In nucleotides, the CDR3 is TGTGCCAGCAGCTTGTCTTGGGGAGGTATTTGGAGCAATCAGCCCCAGCATTTT.

The chain joins TRBV5-1 to TRBJ2-5; 10 bases line up with TRBD2. The V segment lost 1 base and the J segment 2 bases; nucleotides outside the gene matches: 5. Germline CDR1 reads SGHRS; CDR2 reads YFSETQ. This CDR3 spans 16 amino acids. In DNA, the CDR3 is TGCGCCAGCAGCTTGAGGGCGACTAGCGGGCAAGAGACCCAGTACTTC. Translated: CASSLRATSGQETQYF.

The rearrangement joins TRBV18 to TRBJ2-1; maybe TRBD2 (7 bases). Germline CDR1 is KGHSH and CDR2 is LQKENI. The CDR3 is 14 residues long. Trimming took off 3 bases at V and 5 bases at J, with 11 bases between the two ends. The CDR3 reads CASSPGGLNNEQFF. As DNA, the CDR3 is TGTGCCAGCTCACCGGGGGGGCTAAACAATGAGCAGTTCTTC.

The sample holds one count of this clone. This chain links TRBV12-3 or TRBV12-4 with TRBJ1-5, with D hard to call. V was shortened by 3 bases and J by 4 bases, with 7 bases between the two germline ends. This CDR3 has 13 residues. CDR3 region: CASSFTENQPQHF. The DNA of the CDR3 is TGTGCCAGCAGTTTCACAGAGAATCAGCCCCAGCATTTT.

The chain recombines TRBV2 with TRBJ1-1; TRBD1 matches at 10 bases. The V and J ends lost 6 bases and 0 bases, in that order; junction bases with no gene match: 13. Germline CDR1 and CDR2: SNHLY and FYNNEI. This CDR3 is 18 amino acids long. This CDR3 reads CASRVPRDRGLMNTEAFF. CDR3 in DNA: TGTGCCAGCAGAGTCCCCCGGGACAGGGGTTTGATGAACACTGAAGCTTTCTTT.

V is TRBV12-3 or TRBV12-4 and J is TRBJ1-4; D is unresolved. V gave up 3 bases and J gave up 5 bases, with 7 bases separating them. The CDR3 extends over 13 amino acids. The CDR3 loop is CASSFLGNEKLFF. CDR3 coding DNA: TGTGCCAGCAGTTTTTTAGGGAATGAAAAACTGTTTTTT.

This clone was seen only once. The chain links TRBV15 to TRBJ2-1, with 11 bases lining up with TRBD2. The CDR3 loop spans 15 amino acids. Germline trimming cut 1 base from V and 8 bases from J; bases unmatched to any gene: 4. The V gene's germline CDR1 is LNHNV and CDR2 YYDKDF (reference sequence). CDR3 bases: TGTGCCACCAGCAGAGCACTAGCGGGAGCCTATGAGCAGTTCTTC. It yields the protein CATSRALAGAYEQFF.

The chain carries TRBV3-1 (or the pseudogene TRBV3-2) and TRBJ2-5, with 14 bases matching TRBD2. V was clipped by 1 base and J by 5 bases; unmatched bases: 3. This CDR3 is built from 16 residues. Germline CDR1 is LGHDT and CDR2 is YNNKEL (reference sequence). CDR3 nucleotide sequence: TGTGCCAGCAGCCAAGGGACTAGCGGGGGGTCGGAGACCCAGTACTTC. This encodes CASSQGTSGGSETQYF.

J is TRBJ2-7 and V is TRBV5-1; 10 bases align to TRBD2. The trim removed 5 bases at V and 6 bases at J, leaving 8 bases unmatched. Germline V lookup: CDR1 SGHRS, CDR2 YFSETQ. The length of the CDR3 is 14 residues. The CDR3 reads CASSQLAGASEQYV. The CDR3 bases are TGCGCCAGCAGTCAGCTAGCGGGAGCCTCCGAGCAGTACGTC.

The rearrangement joins TRBV18 to TRBJ2-3, with D perhaps matching TRBD2 (6 bases). The CDR3 has 15 residues. The ends were cut back, 1 base at V and 4 bases at J, with 12 bases in the middle. In germline, CDR1 is KGHSH, CDR2 LQKENI. CDR3 region: CASSPRERESDTQYF. For the CDR3, the DNA is TGTGCCAGCTCACCACGGGAACGGGAGTCAGATACGCAGTATTTT.

The chain joins TRBV3-1 (or the pseudogene TRBV3-2) to TRBJ1-6; perhaps TRBD1 as D (5 bases). V was clipped by 4 bases and J by 16 bases, with 20 bases between them. Germline CDR1 is LGHDT and CDR2 is YNNKEL (reference sequence). The CDR3 covers 14 residues. This chain's CDR3 is CASSPYRDGLRLHF. CDR3 bases: TGTGCCAGCAGCCCTTACCGGGACGGCCTACGTCTCCACTTT.

The chain joins TRBV7-9 to TRBJ2-3, with 12 bases that match TRBD1. Looked up from germline, CDR1 is SEHNR and CDR2 is FQNEAQ (reference sequence). Germline trimming cut 7 bases from V and 4 bases from J; bases unmatched to any gene: 12. The CDR3 extends over 17 amino acids. The CDR3 loop reads CASTLPSGTGGADTQYF. The CDR3 DNA is TGTGCCAGCACCCTTCCGTCCGGGACAGGGGGCGCAGATACGCAGTATTTT.

The chain is built from TRBV25-1 and TRBJ2-2, with D possibly TRBD1 on 6 matching bases. Trimming left V 3 bases short and J 6 bases short, with 11 bases between. In germline, CDR1 is MGHDK, CDR2 SYGVNS. This CDR3 has 14 amino acids. The chain's CDR3 is CASSDQRGSGELFF. CDR3 bases: TGTGCCAGCAGTGATCAAAGGGGGTCCGGGGAGCTGTTTTTT. Filled out from reference TRBV25-1 and TRBJ2-2, the complete variable domain reads EADIYQTPRYLVIGTGKKITLECSQTMGHDKMYWYQQDPGMELHLIHYSYGVNSTEKGDLSSESTVSRIRTEHFPLTLESARPSHTSQYLCASSDQRGSGELFFGEGSRLTVL.

The rearrangement joins TRBV24-1 to TRBJ2-2, with 7 bases fitting TRBD2. Germline V gene lookup returns CDR1 KGHDR and CDR2 SFDVKD. Trimming cost V 3 bases and J 9 bases; bases outside gene matches: 9. The CDR3 is 15 residues long. CDR3 coding DNA: TGTGCCACCAGTGATGGGACTACTATTCTCAGGGAGCTGTTTTTT. The encoded protein is CATSDGTTILRELFF.

This rearrangement joins TRBV3-1 (or the pseudogene TRBV3-2) to TRBJ2-3; 11 nucleotides align to TRBD2. V was clipped by 6 bases and J by 4 bases; unmatched bases: 6. Germline V lookup: CDR1 LGHDT, CDR2 YNNKEL (reference sequence). This CDR3 region has 15 residues. The DNA of the CDR3 is TGTGCCAGCAGGTACCTAGCGGGGGGCCCAGATACGCAGTATTTT. Amino acid sequence: CASRYLAGGPDTQYF.

V and J are TRBV19 and TRBJ1-5, with D hard to call. V was trimmed by 7 bases and J by 7 bases, leaving 14 bases between them. The CDR3 consists of 13 residues. The V gene's germline CDR1 is LNHDA and CDR2 SQIVND (reference sequence). The CDR3 loop is CASNTNLGQPQHF. The DNA for the CDR3 is TGTGCCAGTAACACGAACCTGGGGCAGCCCCAGCATTTT.

V gene TRBV6-5 combines with J gene TRBJ2-1; 13 positions match TRBD2. In germline, CDR1 is MNHEY, CDR2 SVGAGI. This CDR3 is 15 amino acids long. The trim removed 7 bases at V and 10 bases at J, leaving 10 bases unmatched. The CDR3 DNA sequence: TGTGCCAGCAATAAAGGACTAGCGGGAGATAGAGAGCAGTTCTTC. Translation gives CASNKGLAGDREQFF.

This clone has only one observation. The chain combines TRBV6-5 with TRBJ1-2; D is unclear. V was pared by 5 bases and J by 2 bases, with 12 bases between. Germline CDR1 is MNHEY and CDR2 is SVGAGI. The CDR3 totals 14 residues. In nucleotides, the CDR3 is TGTGCCAGCAGTCGCTACCCAGAGAACTATGGCTACACCTTC. As protein: CASSRYPENYGYTF.